This entry lists 11 T cell receptor delta chains sequenced from one sample in a study of gamma-delta T cells after stem cell transplantation. TCRdb re-analyzed the RT-PCR reads via CATT. The sample yields some 710 delta-chain clones, approximately 4.6% seen once. Material for sequencing was gamma-delta T cells. The receptor set was obtained from a human donor. It is not recorded whose cells these are; they may come from a transplant donor.

Worth noting for this clone: It differs at one base from a far larger clone, so likely a read error. CDR3 sequence (DNA): TGTGCCTGTGACGCGGTACTGGGGGATACAGCCTGGGACACCCGACAGATGTTTTTC. Translating it yields CACDAVLGDTAWDTRQMFF. This chain links TRDV2 with TRDJ3; 12 bases are a match to TRDD3. CDR1 GEAIGNYY and CDR2 EKD come from the germline V gene. V shed 3 bases and J 2 bases; nucleotides not matched to a gene: 7. The CDR3 extends over 19 amino acids.

Only a few counts were recorded for this clone. A far larger clone is only one base removed, so a read error is likely. The sample contains more than one DNA sequence encoding this CDR3. The genes are TRDV2 and TRDJ1, with TRDD3 matching over 11 bases. This CDR3 region has 15 residues. J was trimmed by 5 bases and V by 0 bases; bases with no gene match: 4. Germline V gene data show CDR1 as GEAIGNYY and CDR2 as EKD. CDR3 sequence reads: CACDTVGDTSDKLIF. CDR3 nucleotides: TGTGCCTGTGACACCGTGGGGGATACGTCTGATAAACTCATCTTT.

The chain joins TRDV1 to TRDJ1; TRDD3 agrees at 8 bases. This CDR3 comprises 20 residues. After removal of 0 bases from V and 1 base from J, the junction contained 16 bases not matched to a gene. From germline, CDR1 is TSWWSYY and CDR2 QGS. CDR3 DNA: TGTGCTCTTGGGGAACTCGGTACCTTACTGGGGGTTTGGTGCACCGATAAACTCATCTTT. Protein product: CALGELGTLLGVWCTDKLIF.

This clone has just a few counts. V gene TRDV2 combines with J gene TRDJ1, with 8 bases lining up with TRDD3. This CDR3 region has 16 residues. The junction had 7 bases not matched to a gene; V was cut back by 0 bases and J by 2 bases. Germline values: CDR1 GEAIGNYY, CDR2 EKD. The CDR3 nucleotides read TGTGCCTGTGACACCCTATTTGTGGGGGATACCGATAAACTCATCTTT. It specifies CACDTLFVGDTDKLIF.

A note on this clone: The protein that TCRdb holds for this DNA derives from a much larger clone and differs from the translated DNA at residue 14, which likely indicates a read error; the protein shown here is translated from the DNA. The CDR3: CACETLGELGDRVSDKLIF. DNA of the CDR3: TGTGCCTGTGAGACCCTTGGGGAGCTGGGGGATAGGGTCTCCGATAAACTCATCTTT. The V call is TRDV2, the J call TRDJ1; 10 nucleotides agree with TRDD3. From germline, CDR1 is GEAIGNYY and CDR2 EKD. V lost 4 bases, J lost 3 bases, and 19 bases stayed unmatched. The CDR3 is 19 residues long.

Points on this clone: TCRdb's protein, taken from a much larger clone, differs from this DNA's translation at residue 4, likely owing to a read error; the protein displayed comes from the DNA. The genes are TRDV2 and TRDJ1, with TRDD3 identical over 7 bases. CDR3 length: 16 amino acids. Germline V gives CDR1 GEAIGNYY, CDR2 EKD. The CDR3: CACYTAGGPYTDKLIF. As DNA, the CDR3 is TGTGCCTGTTACACCGCTGGGGGCCCTTACACCGATAAACTCATCTTT.

In this sample, this clone turned up a few times. Given a far larger clone just one base away, this is likely a sequencing read error. This CDR3 is also generated by other DNA sequences in the sample. This chain links TRDV2 with TRDJ1; 10 positions agree with TRDD3. The CDR3 has 19 amino acids. Germline V lookup: CDR1 GEAIGNYY, CDR2 EKD. Here the CDR3 DNA reads TGTGCCTGTGACACCGTGGTGGGGGATACAGGGCCGTACACCGATAAGCTCATCTTT. Protein sequence: CACDTVVGDTGPYTDKLIF.

This clone was seen a few times. The protein given by TCRdb reflects a much larger clone and differs at residue 17 from this DNA's translation, likely from a read error; the protein shown is the DNA's translation. V gene TRDV1 combines with J gene TRDJ1; D tentatively fits TRDD2 or TRDD3 (6 bases each). Germline V gene lookup returns CDR1 TSWWSYY and CDR2 QGS. V was clipped by 2 bases and J by 0 bases, with 37 bases between them. The CDR3 length is 24 residues. The CDR3 protein is CALGESRVLRLTFGYWEYTDKLIF. The CDR3 DNA follows: TGTGCTCTTGGGGAATCGCGGGTCCTACGTCTTACGTTTGGGTACTGGGAGTACACCGATAAACTCATCTTT.

Concerning this clone itself: TCRdb's listed protein matches a much larger clone and diverges from this DNA's translation at residue 12, likely through a read error; the protein shown comes from the DNA. The DNA of the CDR3 is TGTGCCTGTGACACCGTGGTGGGGGATACAGGGACGTACACCGATAAACTCATCTTT. This sequence encodes CACDTVVGDTGTYTDKLIF. This chain joins TRDV2 and TRDJ1, with 10 bases that match TRDD3. CDR3 length: 19 residues. J gave up 0 bases and V 0 bases, and 12 bases lay outside the gene matches. Looked up from germline, CDR1 is GEAIGNYY and CDR2 is EKD.

This clone is termed large. This may come from a read error, since a much larger clone is one base off. The chain recombines TRDV2 with TRDJ1, with 8 bases identical to TRDD3. CDR1 is GEAIGNYY and CDR2 is EKD in the germline V gene. The CDR3 is 15 residues long. DNA for the CDR3: TGTGCCCGTGACCCTCTGGGGGACTACACCGATAAACTCATCTTT. Amino acids: CARDPLGDYTDKLIF.

Notes on this clone: TCRdb lists the protein of a much larger clone for this DNA, which differs at residue 7, so this is likely a read error; the protein given here is translated from the DNA itself. CDR3 residues: CALGESLVLRLTFGYWGYTDKLIF. DNA of the CDR3: TGTGCTCTTGGGGAATCGCTGGTCCTACGTCTTACGTTTGGGTACTGGGGGTACACCGATAAACTCATCTTT. The chain is built from TRDV1 and TRDJ1; 8 positions match TRDD3. V shed 2 bases, J shed 0 bases, and the junction held 29 bases outside the gene matches. Germline assignment: CDR1 TSWWSYY and CDR2 QGS. CDR3 length: 24 amino acids.